This TCR beta chain was identified during a study of CD8+ T cells in alopecia areata. Whole-study context: Patients in the treated group were given tofacitinib by mouth, 5 to 10 mg twice a day.

Whole-study results and caveats: It was lesional scalp, especially alopecia totalis/universalis, that showed higher clonality than normal scalp. Expanded CD8+ clones among the top 100, as well as scalp clonality, were significantly decreased by tofacitinib.

Extraction of RNA preceded its reverse transcription into cDNA, which served as the sequencing template. Profiling relied on immunoSEQ multiplex PCR, and the TCRdb table lists in-frame clones only, not all of them. The sample yields 110,000 or so clones, 50% to 75% seen once. As to treatment: oral pan-JAK inhibitor, 5-10 mg twice daily. A note on this clone: The target antigen is unknown.

The receptor was isolated from a human donor with alopecia areata. The specimen was CD8+ T cells sorted from blood, collected at week 4, from a patient treated with tofacitinib.

CDR3 in DNA: TGCAGCGTCCAGGGTTCGAATGAGCAGTTCTTC. This encodes CSVQGSNEQFF. The chain recombines TRBV29-1 with TRBJ2-1, with TRBD1 as a possible D gene (5 bases). The V gene's germline CDR1 is SQVTM and CDR2 ANQGSEA. The CDR3 totals 11 residues. Trimming shortened V by 6 bases and J by 7 bases, and 10 bases separated the two germline ends.